The 17 T cell receptor beta chains given below trace back to one sample, sequenced in a study of human T cells and chemical hapten exposure. Total RNA was extracted from unfractionated whole blood. TCRdb used MiXCR to reprocess the 5' RACE reads, holding one entry per CDR3 protein. The data contain over 70,000 distinct CDR3 sequences, more than 15% of them singletons. The receptors originated from a female donor in good health.

The V gene is TRBV28, the J gene TRBJ2-2; either TRBD1 or TRBD2 may fit D (6 bases each). The CDR3 extends over 15 amino acids. V was clipped by 3 bases and J by 0 bases, with 8 bases between them. CDR1 is MDHEN and CDR2 is SYDVKM in the germline V gene. The CDR3 DNA reads TGTGCCAGCAGTTTCGGGGGCTCGAACACCGGGGAGCTGTTTTTT. Protein product: CASSFGGSNTGELFF.

The chain couples TRBV2 to TRBJ1-4; TRBD1 agrees at 7 bases. From germline, CDR1 is SNHLY and CDR2 FYNNEI. Trimming cost V 3 bases and J 7 bases; bases outside gene matches: 5. This CDR3 region has 14 residues. The CDR3 here is CASSDAGGSEKLFF. Here the CDR3 DNA reads TGTGCCAGCAGTGACGCAGGGGGGAGTGAAAAACTGTTTTTT.

The chain has TRBV9 and TRBJ2-3; TRBD1 agrees at 9 bases. Germline CDR1 SGDLS, CDR2 YYNGEE. This CDR3 comprises 21 residues. V shed 0 bases, J shed 0 bases, and the junction held 17 bases outside the gene matches. The CDR3 reads CASSVEGRRTGDVRSTDTQYF. The DNA of the CDR3 is TGTGCCAGCAGCGTAGAGGGGAGGAGGACAGGGGATGTCCGAAGCACAGATACGCAGTATTTT. The variable domain in full, completed from reference TRBV9 and TRBJ2-3, reads DSGVTQTPKHLITATGQRVTLRCSPRSGDLSVYWYQQSLDQGLQFLIQYYNGEERAKGNILERFSAQQFPDLHSELNLSSLELGDSALYFCASSVEGRRTGDVRSTDTQYFGPGTRLTVL.

This clonotype was observed a handful of times. J is TRBJ2-2 and V is TRBV20-1; TRBD2 matches at 8 bases. This CDR3 contains 16 residues. The germline CDR1 and CDR2 sequences are DFQATT and SNEGSKA (reference sequence). V shed 1 base, J shed 1 base, and the junction held 5 bases outside the gene matches. The CDR3 DNA follows: TGCAGTGCTAGAGCCCTGAGCGGGGGGAACACCGGGGAGCTGTTTTTT. This translates into CSARALSGGNTGELFF.

This clonotype was detected only a few times. This chain joins TRBV28 and TRBJ2-3; tentative D call: TRBD2 (6 bases). This CDR3 is 13 amino acids long. V gave up 9 bases and J gave up 0 bases, with 10 bases separating them. CDR1 and CDR2 (germline): MDHEN, SYDVKM. The CDR3 region has the DNA TGTGCCAGTAAAGGGACTAGCACAGATACGCAGTATTTT. Translated: CASKGTSTDTQYF.

This clonotype was recorded a few times. The chain uses TRBV29-1 and TRBJ2-5, with 7 bases aligning to TRBD2. Germline V gene data show CDR1 as SQVTM and CDR2 as ANQGSEA. V gave up 0 bases and J gave up 5 bases; unmatched junction bases: 9. This CDR3 comprises 15 residues. The CDR3 is CSVEDGSWGGETQYF. CDR3 bases: TGCAGCGTTGAAGATGGGTCCTGGGGAGGGGAGACCCAGTACTTC. The variable domain in full, completed from reference TRBV29-1 and TRBJ2-5, reads SAVISQKPSRDICQRGTSLTIQCQVDSQVTMMFWYRQQPGQSLTLIATANQGSEATYESGFVIDKFPISRPNLTFSTLTVSNMSPEDSSIYLCSVEDGSWGGETQYFGPGTRLLVL.

This clonotype was counted between two and nine times. The gene calls are TRBV7-2 and TRBJ2-1, with 8 bases identical to TRBD1. V lost 5 bases to trimming and J lost 6 bases; unmatched junction nucleotides: 6. The CDR3 spans 14 residues. The germline V gene encodes CDR1 SGHTA and CDR2 FQGNSA. Here the CDR3 DNA reads TGTGCCAGCAGCCCCGGACAGGGCCGCAATGAGCAGTTCTTC. Its translation is CASSPGQGRNEQFF.

This clonotype was seen a handful of times. V is TRBV2 and J is TRBJ1-3; 7 bases are shared with TRBD1. The length of the CDR3 is 13 residues. Germline CDR1 is SNHLY and CDR2 is FYNNEI. Trimming took 8 bases from V and 3 from J; bases not matched to a gene: 4. CDR3: CASLRDSGNTIYF. The CDR3 region has the DNA TGTGCCAGCCTGCGGGACAGTGGAAACACCATATATTTT.

This clonotype was recorded a few times. The CDR3 loop is CSARAVRPNTEAFF. The CDR3 region has the DNA TGCAGTGCTAGAGCCGTTAGGCCGAACACTGAAGCTTTCTTT. The chain links TRBV20-1 to TRBJ1-1; D is uncertain. The CDR3 has 14 residues. Germline CDR1 and CDR2: DFQATT and SNEGSKA (reference sequence). V was trimmed by 1 base and J by 1 base, leaving 10 bases between them.

The gene calls are TRBV19 and TRBJ1-4; D call uncertain. The V end was cut by 8 bases, the J end by 0 bases, with 4 bases between. This CDR3 spans 12 amino acids. The germline V gene encodes CDR1 LNHDA and CDR2 SQIVND (reference sequence). The CDR3 is CASSTTNEKLFF. CDR3 coding DNA: TGTGCCAGTTCTACAACTAATGAAAAACTGTTTTTT. The full variable domain, completed using reference TRBV19 and TRBJ1-4, is DGGITQSPKYLFRKEGQNVTLSCEQNLNHDAMYWYRQDPGQGLRLIYYSQIVNDFQKGDIAEGYSVSREKKESFPLTVTSAQKNPTAFYLCASSTTNEKLFFGSGTQLSVL.

This clonotype was counted between two and nine times. This chain connects TRBV10-3 to TRBJ1-5, with D hard to call. This CDR3 is built from 18 residues. V lost 10 bases and J lost 2, with 27 bases in between. CDR1 is ENHRY and CDR2 is SYGVKD in the germline V gene. The CDR3, as DNA: TGTGCCACCCAGCCCGGGAAACCAGTTTTGGGTGGCAATCAGCCCCAGCATTTT. Translating it yields CATQPGKPVLGGNQPQHF.

The chain uses TRBV7-2 and TRBJ2-7, with 8 nucleotides matching TRBD2. The V segment lost 1 base and the J segment 0 bases; nucleotides outside the gene matches: 17. In germline, CDR1 is SGHTA, CDR2 FQGNSA. The CDR3 totals 20 residues. For the CDR3, the DNA is TGTGCCAGCAGCTTAGAGCCCCCGCCAGGGATAGCGGGGTACTCCTACGAGCAGTACTTC. It is translated as CASSLEPPPGIAGYSYEQYF.

This clonotype was seen a handful of times. This sequence joins TRBV10-3 and TRBJ1-1; D is unclear. Germline V gene lookup returns CDR1 ENHRY and CDR2 SYGVKD. V lost 10 bases to trimming and J lost 4 bases, with 13 bases between them. The CDR3 covers 12 residues. CDR3 nucleotide sequence: TGTGCCACCGGAGCCCGGGGCACTGAAGCTTTCTTT. It yields the protein CATGARGTEAFF.

J is TRBJ2-5 and V is TRBV5-1; D uncertain. The CDR3 totals 14 residues. V lost 6 bases, J lost 0 bases, and 12 bases lay in between. Per germline, CDR1 SGHRS and CDR2 YFSETQ. The CDR3 DNA reads as TGCGCCAGCATCCCACCTCAGGACCAAGAGACCCAGTACTTC. Its protein is CASIPPQDQETQYF. The full variable domain, rest sourced from reference TRBV5-1 and TRBJ2-5, is KAGVTQTPRYLIKTRGQQVTLSCSPISGHRSVSWYQQTPGQGLQFLFEYFSETQRNKGNFPGRFSGRQFSNSRSEMNVSTLELGDSALYLCASIPPQDQETQYFGPGTRLLVL.

V gene TRBV28 combines with J gene TRBJ2-3; perhaps D is TRBD1 or TRBD2 (5 bases each). V was pared by 2 bases and J by 4 bases, with 16 bases between. This CDR3 contains 16 residues. The V gene's germline CDR1 is MDHEN and CDR2 SYDVKM. CDR3 DNA: TGTGCCAGCAGTTTAGTGGGACCCCCTCGGGCAGATACGCAGTATTTT. Its translation: CASSLVGPPRADTQYF.

This clonotype came up many times. The chain recombines TRBV10-3 with TRBJ2-5, with 7 positions matching TRBD1. V shed 10 bases and J 2 bases; nucleotides not matched to a gene: 10. Germline V lookup: CDR1 ENHRY, CDR2 SYGVKD. CDR3 length: 14 residues. In DNA form, the CDR3 reads TGTGCCACAAGGCCGGGACAGACACAAGAGACCCAGTACTTC. It is translated as CATRPGQTQETQYF.

This clonotype was observed a few times. The chain links TRBV15 to TRBJ1-5; D gene uncertain. Trimming removed 0 bases at V and 7 bases at J, with 13 bases between. Germline CDR1 reads LNHNV; CDR2 reads YYDKDF (reference sequence). The CDR3 runs to 15 residues. The CDR3 sequence is CATSRDPHLGQPQHF. The DNA for the CDR3 is TGTGCCACCAGCAGAGATCCGCACTTAGGACAGCCCCAGCATTTT. The entire variable domain, with the rest obtained from reference TRBV15 and TRBJ1-5, is as follows: DAMVIQNPRYQVTQFGKPVTLSCSQTLNHNVMYWYQQKSSQAPKLLFHYYDKDFNNEADTPDNFQSRRPNTSFCFLDIRSPGLGDTAMYLCATSRDPHLGQPQHFGDGTRLSIL.